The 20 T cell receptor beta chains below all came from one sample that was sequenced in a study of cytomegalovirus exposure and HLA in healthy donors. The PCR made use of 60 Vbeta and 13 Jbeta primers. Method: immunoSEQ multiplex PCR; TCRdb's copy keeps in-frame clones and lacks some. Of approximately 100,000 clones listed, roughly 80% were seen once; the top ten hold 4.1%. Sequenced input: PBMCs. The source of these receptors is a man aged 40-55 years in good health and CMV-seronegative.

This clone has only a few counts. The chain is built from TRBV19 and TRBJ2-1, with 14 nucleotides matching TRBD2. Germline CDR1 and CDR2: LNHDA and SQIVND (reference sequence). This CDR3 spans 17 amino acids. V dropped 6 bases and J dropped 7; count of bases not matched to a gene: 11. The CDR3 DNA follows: TGTGCCAGTAGCGTGACTAGCGGGGGGGCCGGTAAAAATGAGCAGTTCTTC. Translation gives CASSVTSGGAGKNEQFF.

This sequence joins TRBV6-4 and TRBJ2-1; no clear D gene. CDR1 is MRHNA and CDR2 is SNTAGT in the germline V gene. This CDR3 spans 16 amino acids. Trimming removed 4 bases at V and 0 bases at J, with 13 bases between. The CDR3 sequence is CASSGRLSNSYNEQFF. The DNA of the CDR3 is TGTGCCAGCAGTGGTCGGTTAAGCAACTCCTACAATGAGCAGTTCTTC.

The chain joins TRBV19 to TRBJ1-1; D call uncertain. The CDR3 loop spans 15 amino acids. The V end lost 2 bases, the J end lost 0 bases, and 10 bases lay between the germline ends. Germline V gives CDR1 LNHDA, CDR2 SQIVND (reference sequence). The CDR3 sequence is CASSISRVLNTEAFF. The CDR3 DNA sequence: TGTGCCAGTAGTATATCACGCGTCTTGAACACTGAAGCTTTCTTT.

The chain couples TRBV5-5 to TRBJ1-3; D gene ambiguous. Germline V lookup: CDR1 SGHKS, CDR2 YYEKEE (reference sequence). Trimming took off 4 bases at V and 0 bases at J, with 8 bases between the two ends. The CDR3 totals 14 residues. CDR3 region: CASSPAASGNTIYF. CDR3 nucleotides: TGTGCCAGCAGCCCGGCGGCCTCTGGAAACACCATATATTTT.

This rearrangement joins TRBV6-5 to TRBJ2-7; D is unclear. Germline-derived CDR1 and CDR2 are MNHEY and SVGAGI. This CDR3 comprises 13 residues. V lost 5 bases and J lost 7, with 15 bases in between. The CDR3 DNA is TGTGCCAGCAGTAACGAACCCCCCGGGGAGCAGTACTTC. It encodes CASSNEPPGEQYF.

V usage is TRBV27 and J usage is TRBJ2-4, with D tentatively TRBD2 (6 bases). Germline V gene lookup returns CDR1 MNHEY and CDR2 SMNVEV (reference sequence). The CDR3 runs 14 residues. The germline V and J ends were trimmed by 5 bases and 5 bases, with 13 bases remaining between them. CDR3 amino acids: CASSRAGRENIQYF. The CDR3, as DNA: TGTGCCAGCAGTCGAGCGGGTCGAGAAAACATTCAGTACTTC.

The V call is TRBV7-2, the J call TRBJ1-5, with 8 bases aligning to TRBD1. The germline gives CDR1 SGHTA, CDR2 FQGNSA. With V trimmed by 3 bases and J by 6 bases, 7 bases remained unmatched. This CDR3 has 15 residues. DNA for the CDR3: TGTGCCAGCAGCTTCAATCAGGGGGCGGGTCAGCCCCAGCATTTT. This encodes CASSFNQGAGQPQHF.

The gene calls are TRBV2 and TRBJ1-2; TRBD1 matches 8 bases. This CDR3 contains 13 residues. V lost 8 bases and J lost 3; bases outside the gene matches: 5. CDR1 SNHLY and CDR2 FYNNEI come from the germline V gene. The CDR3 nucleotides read TGTGCCAGCTCGGACAGGGTTGACTATGGCTACACCTTC. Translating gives CASSDRVDYGYTF. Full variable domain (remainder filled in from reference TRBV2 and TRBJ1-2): EPEVTQTPSHQVTQMGQEVILRCVPISNHLYFYWYRQILGQKVEFLVSFYNNEISEKSEIFDDQFSVERPDGSNFTLKIRSTKLEDSAMYFCASSDRVDYGYTFGSGTRLTVV.

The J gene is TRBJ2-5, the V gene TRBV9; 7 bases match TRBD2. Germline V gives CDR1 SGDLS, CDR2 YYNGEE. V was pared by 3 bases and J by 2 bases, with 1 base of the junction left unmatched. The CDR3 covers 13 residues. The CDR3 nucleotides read TGTGCCAGCAGCGCGGGGGGACAAGAGACCCAGTACTTC. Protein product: CASSAGGQETQYF.

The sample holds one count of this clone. CDR3 in amino acids: CASSSSGGAAGELFF. The CDR3 DNA reads as TGTGCCAGCAGCTCGAGCGGGGGGGCCGCCGGGGAGCTGTTTTTT. The V and J genes are TRBV7-9 and TRBJ2-2; 10 nucleotides agree with TRBD2. Germline-derived CDR1 and CDR2 are SEHNR and FQNEAQ (reference sequence). The CDR3 sequence is 15 residues long. The V segment lost 4 bases and the J segment 6 bases; nucleotides outside the gene matches: 5.

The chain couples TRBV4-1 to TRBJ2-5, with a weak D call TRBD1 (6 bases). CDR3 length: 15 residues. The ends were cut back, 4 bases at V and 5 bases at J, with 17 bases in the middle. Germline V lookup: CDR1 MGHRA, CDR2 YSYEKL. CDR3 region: CASSPSQGRGETQYF. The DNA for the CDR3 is TGCGCCAGCAGCCCGTCTCAGGGGAGAGGGGAGACCCAGTACTTC.

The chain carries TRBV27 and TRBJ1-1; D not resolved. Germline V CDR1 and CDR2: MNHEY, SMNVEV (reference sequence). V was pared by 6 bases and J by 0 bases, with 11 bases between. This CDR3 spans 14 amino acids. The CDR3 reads CASSPVGMNTEAFF. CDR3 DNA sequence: TGTGCCAGCAGCCCGGTCGGGATGAACACTGAAGCTTTCTTT.

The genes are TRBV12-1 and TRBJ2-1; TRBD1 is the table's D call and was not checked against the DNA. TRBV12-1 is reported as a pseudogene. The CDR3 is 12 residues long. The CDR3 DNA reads TGTGCCAGCACCGCCCGGACAGGGTATCTGTTCTTC. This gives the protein CASTARTGYLFF.

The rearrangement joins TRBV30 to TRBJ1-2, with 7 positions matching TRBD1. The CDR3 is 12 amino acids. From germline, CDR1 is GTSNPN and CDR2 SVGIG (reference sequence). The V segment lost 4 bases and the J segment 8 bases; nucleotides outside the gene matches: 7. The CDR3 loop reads CAWTYRGEGYTF. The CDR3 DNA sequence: TGTGCCTGGACCTACAGGGGCGAGGGCTACACCTTC.

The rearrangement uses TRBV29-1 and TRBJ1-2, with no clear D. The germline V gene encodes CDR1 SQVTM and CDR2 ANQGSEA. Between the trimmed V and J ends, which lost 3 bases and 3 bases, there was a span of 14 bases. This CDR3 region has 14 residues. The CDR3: CSVEGQYTYYGYTF. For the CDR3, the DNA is TGCAGCGTTGAGGGCCAGTACACCTACTATGGCTACACCTTC.

CDR3 nucleotides: TGTGCCAGCAGCTTGGTTCAGTCTAGCACAGATACGCAGTATTTT. The encoded protein is CASSLVQSSTDTQYF. The V call is TRBV5-6, the J call TRBJ2-3; D remains ambiguous. The CDR3 consists of 15 residues. The V gene lost 0 bases and the J gene lost 0 bases, with 8 bases spanning the gap. Germline V lookup: CDR1 SGHDT, CDR2 YYEEEE.

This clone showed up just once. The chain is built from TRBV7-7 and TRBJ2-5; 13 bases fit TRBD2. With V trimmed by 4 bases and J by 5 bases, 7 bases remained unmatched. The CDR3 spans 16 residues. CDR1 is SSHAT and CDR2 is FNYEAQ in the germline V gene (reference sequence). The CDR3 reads CASSWTSGGLGETQYF. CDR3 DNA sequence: TGTGCCAGCAGCTGGACTAGCGGGGGCCTTGGGGAGACCCAGTACTTC.

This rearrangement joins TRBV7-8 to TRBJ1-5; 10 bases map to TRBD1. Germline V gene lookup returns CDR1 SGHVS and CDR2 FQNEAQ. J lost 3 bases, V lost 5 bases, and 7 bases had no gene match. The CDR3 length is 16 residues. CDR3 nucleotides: TGTGCCAGCAGCGCCACGGGACAGGGGCCCAATCAGCCCCAGCATTTT. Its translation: CASSATGQGPNQPQHF.

The CDR3 reads CASSRNTGGAGNTIYF. In DNA form, the CDR3 reads TGTGCCAGCAGTCGTAACACAGGGGGCGCAGGTAACACCATATATTTT. V gene TRBV5-4 combines with J gene TRBJ1-3, with 9 bases aligning to TRBD1. The CDR3 length is 16 residues. The germline V gene encodes CDR1 SGHNT and CDR2 YYREEE (reference sequence). V lost 5 bases and J lost 7; bases outside the gene matches: 13.

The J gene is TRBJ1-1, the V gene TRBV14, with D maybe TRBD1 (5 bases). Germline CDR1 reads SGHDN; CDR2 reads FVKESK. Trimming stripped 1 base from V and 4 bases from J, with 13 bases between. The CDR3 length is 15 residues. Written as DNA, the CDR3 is TGTGCCAGCAGCCAAGGCTCAGGGCGGAGCACTGAAGCTTTCTTT. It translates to CASSQGSGRSTEAFF.